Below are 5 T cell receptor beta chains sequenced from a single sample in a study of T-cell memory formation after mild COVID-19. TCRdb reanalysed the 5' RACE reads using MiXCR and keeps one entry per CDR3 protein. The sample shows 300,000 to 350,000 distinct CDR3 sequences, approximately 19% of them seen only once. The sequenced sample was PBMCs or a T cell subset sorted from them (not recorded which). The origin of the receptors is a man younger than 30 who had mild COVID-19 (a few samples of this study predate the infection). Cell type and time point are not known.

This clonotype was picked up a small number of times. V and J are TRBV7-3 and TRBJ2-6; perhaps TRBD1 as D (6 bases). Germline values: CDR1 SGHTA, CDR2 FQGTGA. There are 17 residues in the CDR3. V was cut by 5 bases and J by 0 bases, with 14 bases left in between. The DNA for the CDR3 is TGTGCCAGCAGCCCTTTGGGGGCCTCCTCTGGGGCCAACGTCCTGACTTTC. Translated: CASSPLGASSGANVLTF.

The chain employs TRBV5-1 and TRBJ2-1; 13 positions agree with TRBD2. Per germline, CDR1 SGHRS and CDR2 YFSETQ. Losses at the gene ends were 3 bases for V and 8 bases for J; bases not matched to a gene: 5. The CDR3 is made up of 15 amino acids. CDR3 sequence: CASSWGTSGVHEQFF. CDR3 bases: TGCGCCAGCAGCTGGGGGACTAGCGGGGTACATGAGCAGTTCTTC.

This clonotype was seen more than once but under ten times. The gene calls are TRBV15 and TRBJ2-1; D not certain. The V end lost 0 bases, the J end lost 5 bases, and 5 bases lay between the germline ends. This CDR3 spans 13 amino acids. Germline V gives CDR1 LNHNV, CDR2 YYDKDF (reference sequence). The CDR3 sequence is CATSRESDNEQFF. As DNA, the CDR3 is TGTGCCACCAGCAGAGAGTCGGACAATGAGCAGTTCTTC.

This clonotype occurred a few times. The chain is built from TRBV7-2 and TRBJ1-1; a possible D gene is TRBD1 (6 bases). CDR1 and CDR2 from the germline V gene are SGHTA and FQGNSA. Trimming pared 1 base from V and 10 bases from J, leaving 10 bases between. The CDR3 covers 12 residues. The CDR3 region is CASSLDRVGAFF. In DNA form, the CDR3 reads TGTGCCAGCAGCTTAGACAGGGTGGGAGCTTTCTTT.

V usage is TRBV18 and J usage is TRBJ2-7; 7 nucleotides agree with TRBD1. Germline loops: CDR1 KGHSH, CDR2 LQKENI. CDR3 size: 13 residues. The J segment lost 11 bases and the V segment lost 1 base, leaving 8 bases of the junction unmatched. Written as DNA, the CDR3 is TGTGCCAGCTCACCACGCTCGGGGCAGGGGGAGTACGTC. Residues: CASSPRSGQGEYV.